The T cell receptor beta chain under discussion was sequenced for a study of cytomegalovirus exposure and HLA in healthy donors. Study in general: Earlier results showed roughly 120 million unique TCR beta sequences derived from some 180 million T cells. As released early, the data held 65 million to 90 million unique TCRs from HLA-typed donors.

This CDR3 is 16 amino acids long. Germline CDR1 is SGHDN and CDR2 is FVKESK. V lost 3 bases and J lost 8; bases outside the gene matches: 10. It was with 60 Vbeta and 13 Jbeta primers that the PCR ran. TCRdb's table, derived via immunoSEQ multiplex PCR, lists solely in-frame clones and lacks some. Its table lists some 84,000 clones. Donors in the study were healthy people who gave bone marrow. Each donor was nominally healthy when sampled (though unrecorded immune exposures were likely). Sequencing was done on a sample of PBMCs. V is TRBV14 and J is TRBJ2-1; 10 bases line up with TRBD2. The clonotype originates from a man aged 45-60 years in good health and CMV-seronegative. The CDR3 spells CASSQFSGGAVHEQFF. The DNA of the CDR3 is TGTGCCAGCAGCCAGTTCAGCGGGGGGGCCGTCCATGAGCAGTTCTTC.